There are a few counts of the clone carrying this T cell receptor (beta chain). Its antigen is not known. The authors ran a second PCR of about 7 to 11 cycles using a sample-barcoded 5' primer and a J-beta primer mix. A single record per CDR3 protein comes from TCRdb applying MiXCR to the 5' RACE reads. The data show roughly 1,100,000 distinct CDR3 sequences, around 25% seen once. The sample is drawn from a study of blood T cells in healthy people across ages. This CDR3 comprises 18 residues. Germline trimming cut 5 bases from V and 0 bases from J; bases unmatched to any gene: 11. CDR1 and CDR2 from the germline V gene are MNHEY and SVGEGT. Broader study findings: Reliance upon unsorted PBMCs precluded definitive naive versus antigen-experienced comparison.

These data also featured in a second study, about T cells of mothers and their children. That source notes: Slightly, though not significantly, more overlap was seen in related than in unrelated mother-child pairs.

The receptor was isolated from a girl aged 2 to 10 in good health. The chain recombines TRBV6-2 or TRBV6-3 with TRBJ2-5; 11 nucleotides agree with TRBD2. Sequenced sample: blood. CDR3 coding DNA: TGTGCCAGCAGTCCGGGACTAGCGGTCGATATGTACCAAGAGACCCAGTACTTC. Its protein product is CASSPGLAVDMYQETQYF.